These 32 T cell receptor beta chains originate from one sample sequenced in a study of spatial heterogeneity in lung cancer. One entry per CDR3 protein results from TCRdb running MiXCR on the 5' RACE reads. The table has over 50,000 distinct CDR3 sequences, 6.3% seen once; the top ten hold about 15%. The time point was: sample taken at primary tumor resection. The source was PBMCs, collected at surgery. These TCRs come from a female donor with early-stage non-small cell lung cancer.

This sequence joins TRBV7-9 and TRBJ2-7, with D perhaps TRBD1 (6 bases). CDR1 and CDR2 (germline): SEHNR, FQNEAQ (reference sequence). V was trimmed by 5 bases and J by 6 bases, leaving 17 bases between them. The CDR3 is made up of 14 amino acids. CDR3 coding DNA: TGTGCCAGCAGCCTACCGGACAGCCCGATCGAGCAGTACTTC. It is translated as CASSLPDSPIEQYF.

This chain links TRBV5-1 with TRBJ1-3; possibly TRBD1 for D (6 bases). Per the germline V gene, CDR1 is SGHRS and CDR2 is YFSETQ. The CDR3 extends over 13 amino acids. Trimming removed 3 bases at V and 7 bases at J, with 11 bases between. The CDR3 region has the DNA TGCGCCAGCAGCTCCCGAGGGGGGAACACCATATATTTT. Its protein product is CASSSRGGNTIYF.

Ten or more counts support this clonotype. This chain uses TRBV28 with TRBJ2-2; D perhaps matches TRBD1 (6 bases). V was pared by 5 bases and J by 7 bases, with 17 bases between. Germline V gene sequence: CDR1 MDHEN, CDR2 SYDVKM. This CDR3 region has 15 residues. The CDR3 DNA sequence: TGTGCCAGCAGTCTCCTCCAGGGGCGGGTCGGGGAGCTGTTTTTT. Translating gives CASSLLQGRVGELFF. The entire variable domain, with the rest obtained from reference TRBV28 and TRBJ2-2, is as follows: DVKVTQSSRYLVKRTGEKVFLECVQDMDHENMFWYRQDPGLGLRLIYFSYDVKMKEKGDIPEGYSVSREKKERFSLILESASTNQTSMYLCASSLLQGRVGELFFGEGSRLTVL.

This clonotype has at least ten counts. The V call is TRBV27, the J call TRBJ1-1; 8 bases are a match to TRBD1. V shed 5 bases, J shed 3 bases, and the junction held 11 bases outside the gene matches. This CDR3 is 16 amino acids long. Germline V gives CDR1 MNHEY, CDR2 SMNVEV (reference sequence). The CDR3 protein is CASSAPTGGVDTEAFF. In DNA, the CDR3 is TGTGCCAGCAGTGCCCCAACAGGGGGTGTAGACACTGAAGCTTTCTTT.

This clonotype was recorded at least ten times. V and J are TRBV29-1 and TRBJ1-5; D is uncertain. Trimming took 7 bases from V and 1 from J, leaving 8 bases between them. In germline, CDR1 is SQVTM, CDR2 ANQGSEA. This CDR3 contains 12 residues. The CDR3 bases are TGCAGCGCCGGAGGGAGCAATCAGCCCCAGCATTTT. Translating gives CSAGGSNQPQHF.

There are a few counts of this clonotype. This chain uses TRBV6-5 with TRBJ1-1; a possible D gene is TRBD1 (5 bases). This CDR3 has 16 residues. The V end lost 7 bases, the J end lost 0 bases, and 18 bases lay between the germline ends. Germline CDR1 reads MNHEY; CDR2 reads SVGAGI. CDR3 coding DNA: TGTGCCAGCACCTCTCCCGGGGACCCTATGAACACTGAAGCTTTCTTT. Translation: CASTSPGDPMNTEAFF.

V gene TRBV27 combines with J gene TRBJ2-3, with D perhaps matching TRBD1 or TRBD2 (6 bases each). The CDR3 length is 15 residues. Germline loops: CDR1 MNHEY, CDR2 SMNVEV (reference sequence). The ends were cut back, 3 bases at V and 1 base at J, with 11 bases in the middle. The CDR3 DNA is TGTGCCAGCAGTTTTGGGGGGCCAGGCACAGATACGCAGTATTTT. It is translated as CASSFGGPGTDTQYF.

There are a few counts of this clonotype. The chain employs TRBV5-1 and TRBJ2-2, with a weak D call TRBD2 (5 bases). CDR3 size: 16 residues. From germline, CDR1 is SGHRS and CDR2 YFSETQ. Trimming left V 1 base short and J 0 bases short, with 10 bases between. This chain's CDR3 is CASSLSLAANTGELFF. DNA for the CDR3: TGCGCCAGCAGCTTGAGCCTAGCAGCGAACACCGGGGAGCTGTTTTTT.

This clonotype appeared many times. V and J are TRBV7-9 and TRBJ2-5; TRBD1 is a possible D gene (5 bases). Looked up from germline, CDR1 is SEHNR and CDR2 is FQNEAQ (reference sequence). This CDR3 contains 13 residues. V lost 4 bases and J lost 4, with 10 bases in between. CDR3 DNA sequence: TGTGCCAGCAGCTCAGGGAAGGGAGAGACCCAGTACTTC. It yields the protein CASSSGKGETQYF.

At least ten counts were recorded for this clonotype. V is TRBV20-1 and J is TRBJ2-7; 7 bases are a match to TRBD2. V trimming: 3 bases; J trimming: 4 bases; junction bases outside the gene matches: 9. This CDR3 is 14 amino acids long. Looked up from germline, CDR1 is DFQATT and CDR2 is SNEGSKA (reference sequence). CDR3 DNA: TGCAGTGCTAGCCGGGACCAGCGGGGATACGAGCAGTACTTC. Amino acid sequence: CSASRDQRGYEQYF.

This clonotype occurred many times. This CDR3 is CASSSSGHPSGQYV. CDR3 DNA sequence: TGTGCCAGCAGCTCCTCCGGGCACCCTTCTGGGCAGTACGTC. The chain recombines TRBV7-9 with TRBJ2-7; no clear D gene. The CDR3 runs to 14 residues. CDR1 is SEHNR, CDR2 FQNEAQ, per germline (reference sequence). Trimming removed 4 bases at V and 9 bases at J, with 19 bases between.

This clonotype turned up a few times. The chain combines TRBV28 with TRBJ1-2; 7 positions agree with TRBD1. Germline loops: CDR1 MDHEN, CDR2 SYDVKM. This CDR3 comprises 13 residues. V lost 6 bases and J lost 4; bases outside the gene matches: 5. CDR3 nucleotides: TGTGCCAGCAGACTCCAGGGGGGCTATGGCTACACCTTC. This codes for CASRLQGGYGYTF.

This clonotype was seen at least ten times. The gene calls are TRBV12-3 or TRBV12-4 and TRBJ1-2; D unclear. The V and J ends lost 3 bases and 4 bases respectively, with 6 bases between them. The CDR3 consists of 12 residues. CDR3 amino acids: CASSFHIYGYTF. The CDR3, as DNA: TGTGCCAGCAGTTTTCACATCTATGGCTACACCTTC.

This clonotype was counted many times. The CDR3 sequence: CASSPRRGQETQYF. The CDR3 region has the DNA TGTGCCAGCAGTCCGCGGAGGGGTCAAGAGACCCAGTACTTC. This chain connects TRBV7-6 to TRBJ2-5; TRBD2 is a possible D gene (6 bases). The CDR3 is 14 amino acids. V gave up 6 bases and J gave up 2 bases, with 13 bases separating them. Per germline, CDR1 SGHVS and CDR2 FNYEAQ.

There are many counts of this clonotype. The chain has TRBV28 and TRBJ1-1; D unclear. This CDR3 comprises 14 residues. Trimming took 5 bases from V and 1 from J, leaving 11 bases between them. Germline V gene sequence: CDR1 MDHEN, CDR2 SYDVKM. DNA for the CDR3: TGTGCCAGCAGTCCCCCGTGGGGGAACACTGAAGCTTTCTTT. Amino acid sequence: CASSPPWGNTEAFF.

Many counts were recorded for this clonotype. V usage is TRBV2 and J usage is TRBJ2-6; TRBD1 might be the D (6 bases). V was pared by 6 bases and J by 0 bases, with 12 bases between. The CDR3 is 16 residues long. Germline values: CDR1 SNHLY, CDR2 FYNNEI. CDR3 sequence (DNA): TGTGCCAGCAGGCCCGGACAGAACTCTGGGGCCAACGTCCTGACTTTC. Its translation is CASRPGQNSGANVLTF.

This clonotype was counted at least ten times. This chain uses TRBV12-3 or TRBV12-4 with TRBJ2-7, with 8 bases that match TRBD2. There are 15 residues in the CDR3. The junction had 13 bases not matched to a gene; V was cut back by 5 bases and J by 7 bases. The CDR3 nucleotides read TGTGCCAGCAGTAGCCGGACTAGCCGTACGTGGGAGCAGTACTTC. Protein: CASSSRTSRTWEQYF.

Ten or more counts support this clonotype. The genes are TRBV7-2 and TRBJ2-1; 11 bases agree with TRBD2. CDR3 length: 16 amino acids. Trimming took 4 bases from V and 6 from J; bases not matched to a gene: 8. Germline CDR1 is SGHTA and CDR2 is FQGNSA. The CDR3 DNA sequence: TGTGCCAGCAGCTCCCCTCTAGCGGGGGGTCTCAATGAGCAGTTCTTC. Residues: CASSSPLAGGLNEQFF.

This clonotype was detected many times. The V call is TRBV4-2, the J call TRBJ2-4; 8 positions agree with TRBD2. Germline loops: CDR1 LGHNA, CDR2 YNFKEQ. The CDR3 sequence is 15 residues long. V gave up 3 bases and J gave up 6 bases; unmatched junction bases: 7. The CDR3 DNA reads TGTGCCAGCAGCCAGGAGAGCGGGGGATCAAACATTCAGTACTTC. This codes for CASSQESGGSNIQYF.

The chain links TRBV5-1 to TRBJ2-7, with 7 nucleotides matching TRBD1. This CDR3 comprises 15 residues. CDR1 SGHRS and CDR2 YFSETQ come from the germline V gene. After removal of 4 bases from V and 0 bases from J, the junction contained 7 bases not matched to a gene. The CDR3 DNA is TGCGCCAGCAGCCCCGAGGGACAGAGCTCCTACGAGCAGTACGTC. Its protein is CASSPEGQSSYEQYV.

In this sample, this clonotype turned up many times. CDR3 bases: TGTGCCAGCAGCCAAGATATTACTAGCGGGGGCACAGATACGCAGTATTTT. This codes for CASSQDITSGGTDTQYF. The chain joins TRBV3-1 to TRBJ2-3, with 10 bases that match TRBD2. This CDR3 has 17 amino acids. Germline V gene data show CDR1 as LGHDT and CDR2 as YNNKEL (reference sequence). After removal of 0 bases from V and 1 base from J, the junction contained 4 bases not matched to a gene.

This clonotype was seen a few times. V usage is TRBV5-5 and J usage is TRBJ1-1, with 9 positions matching TRBD1. CDR1 and CDR2 (germline): SGHKS, YYEKEE (reference sequence). V shed 0 bases and J 4 bases; nucleotides not matched to a gene: 4. CDR3 length equals 15 residues. The DNA for the CDR3 is TGTGCCAGCAGCTTGGTCTTGACAGGGGGCACTGAAGCTTTCTTT. Protein: CASSLVLTGGTEAFF.

The chain is built from TRBV7-9 and TRBJ1-5; D is possibly TRBD1 (6 bases). Germline V lookup: CDR1 SEHNR, CDR2 FQNEAQ (reference sequence). Trimming shortened V by 0 bases and J by 6 bases, and 12 bases separated the two germline ends. The CDR3 sequence is 15 residues long. The DNA for the CDR3 is TGTGCCAGCAGCTTAGCGGGACAACTTGGTCAGCCCCAGCATTTT. It is translated as CASSLAGQLGQPQHF.

V is TRBV28 and J is TRBJ2-2; D gene unclear. Germline V gene lookup returns CDR1 MDHEN and CDR2 SYDVKM. Between the trimmed V and J ends, which lost 5 bases and 3 bases, there was a span of 7 bases. The CDR3 has 13 amino acids. DNA of the CDR3: TGTGCCAGCAGTCGTCCAGACACCGGGGAGCTGTTTTTT. This translates into CASSRPDTGELFF.

In this sample, this clonotype turned up a few times. The V call is TRBV29-1, the J call TRBJ2-2; 14 bases line up with TRBD2. Unmatched junction bases numbered 7, after V lost 4 bases and J lost 0 bases. Germline V gene data show CDR1 as SQVTM and CDR2 as ANQGSEA. There are 18 residues in the CDR3. This CDR3 reads CSVALRLAGGPNTGELFF. The CDR3 DNA follows: TGCAGCGTTGCGTTACGACTAGCGGGAGGGCCGAACACCGGGGAGCTGTTTTTT.

The chain has TRBV9 and TRBJ2-3, with 13 bases identical to TRBD2. V lost 5 bases and J lost 5; bases outside the gene matches: 17. CDR3 length equals 19 residues. Germline V lookup: CDR1 SGDLS, CDR2 YYNGEE. The CDR3 spells CASSSGLAGAISSRDTQYF. CDR3 DNA: TGTGCCAGCAGTTCCGGACTAGCGGGAGCCATTAGTAGTCGAGATACGCAGTATTTT. The whole variable domain, filled in from reference TRBV9 and TRBJ2-3, reads DSGVTQTPKHLITATGQRVTLRCSPRSGDLSVYWYQQSLDQGLQFLIQYYNGEERAKGNILERFSAQQFPDLHSELNLSSLELGDSALYFCASSSGLAGAISSRDTQYFGPGTRLTVL.

This clonotype was picked up many times. The V gene is TRBV24-1, the J gene TRBJ2-1; possibly TRBD1 for D (6 bases). The V end was cut by 4 bases, the J end by 8 bases, with 26 bases between. Germline assignment: CDR1 KGHDR and CDR2 SFDVKD. This CDR3 contains 18 residues. CDR3 nucleotide sequence: TGTGCCACCAGTGAGTCTAGGGGCGCGGCGACAGGCGGCGATGAGCAGTTCTTC. It yields the protein CATSESRGAATGGDEQFF.

J is TRBJ1-4 and V is TRBV27, with unresolved D. V gave up 5 bases and J gave up 7 bases, with 11 bases separating them. The CDR3 spans 13 residues. CDR1 MNHEY and CDR2 SMNVEV come from the germline V gene (reference sequence). The CDR3, as DNA: TGTGCCAGCAGTACACAGAGATTTGAAAAACTGTTTTTT. Protein: CASSTQRFEKLFF.

The V gene is TRBV5-1, the J gene TRBJ1-1; 7 nucleotides agree with TRBD1. The junction had 4 bases not matched to a gene; V was cut back by 4 bases and J by 1 base. Germline CDR1 reads SGHRS; CDR2 reads YFSETQ. The CDR3 length is 14 residues. The CDR3: CASSAGTENTEAFF. The CDR3 region has the DNA TGCGCCAGCAGCGCGGGGACAGAGAACACTGAAGCTTTCTTT.

This clonotype was recorded many times. J is TRBJ1-5 and V is TRBV9, with 9 bases that match TRBD1. In germline, CDR1 is SGDLS, CDR2 YYNGEE. Losses at the gene ends were 3 bases for V and 4 bases for J; bases not matched to a gene: 8. The CDR3 sequence is 16 residues long. In DNA, the CDR3 is TGTGCCAGCAGCGACATTCTCGGGACAGGGAATCAGCCCCAGCATTTT. As protein: CASSDILGTGNQPQHF.

This clonotype occurred many times. The V call is TRBV7-9, the J call TRBJ2-7; D not resolved. Germline-derived CDR1 and CDR2 are SEHNR and FQNEAQ (reference sequence). This CDR3 spans 13 amino acids. Trimming removed 5 bases at V and 4 bases at J, with 12 bases between. The CDR3 region has the DNA TGTGCCAGCAGCCCCCCCACCGGTTACGAGCAGTACTTC. Its translation: CASSPPTGYEQYF.

This clonotype was seen a few times. The V and J genes are TRBV28 and TRBJ1-1; perhaps TRBD1 as D (5 bases). V was trimmed by 4 bases and J by 2 bases, leaving 11 bases between them. The CDR3 extends over 14 amino acids. Per the germline V gene, CDR1 is MDHEN and CDR2 is SYDVKM. The CDR3 DNA reads as TGTGCCAGCAGTTCTGGGACCGTAAACACTGAAGCTTTCTTT. Amino acids: CASSSGTVNTEAFF.